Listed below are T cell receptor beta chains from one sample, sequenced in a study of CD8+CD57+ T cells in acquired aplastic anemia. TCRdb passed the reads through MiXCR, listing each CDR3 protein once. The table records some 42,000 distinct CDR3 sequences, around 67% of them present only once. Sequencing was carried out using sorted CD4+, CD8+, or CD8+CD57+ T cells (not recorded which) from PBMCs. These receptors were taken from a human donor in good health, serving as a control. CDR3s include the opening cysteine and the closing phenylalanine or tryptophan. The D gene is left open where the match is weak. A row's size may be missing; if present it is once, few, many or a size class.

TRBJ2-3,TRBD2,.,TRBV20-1,CSAPSRAGLTDTQYF,TGCAGTGCACCGTCTAGAGCGGGGCTAACAGATACGCAGTATTTT
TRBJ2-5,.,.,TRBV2,CASSVWYQETQYF,TGTGCCAGCAGTGTTTGGTACCAAGAGACCCAGTACTTC
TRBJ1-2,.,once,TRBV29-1,CSVEDLPQRQGYTF,TGCAGCGTTGAGGACCTGCCCCAGCGACAGGGCTACACCTTC
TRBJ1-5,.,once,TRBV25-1,CASSEPGGGNQPQHF,TGTGCCAGCAGTGAACCGGGGGGTGGCAATCAGCCCCAGCATTTT
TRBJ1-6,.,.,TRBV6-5,CASSLGLRSPLHF,TGTGCCAGCAGTTTAGGTCTAAGGTCACCCCTCCACTTT
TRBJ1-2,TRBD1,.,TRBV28,CASRTGTGAGYTF,TGTGCCAGCAGAACCGGGACAGGTGCTGGCTACACCTTC
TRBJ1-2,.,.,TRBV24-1,CATSDYNYGYTF,TGTGCCACCAGTGATTATAACTATGGCTACACCTTC
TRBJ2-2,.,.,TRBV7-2,CASSLDWDRGELFF,TGTGCCAGCAGCTTAGACTGGGATCGCGGGGAGCTGTTTTTT
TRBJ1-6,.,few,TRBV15,CATSRSGLNSPLHF,TGTGCCACCAGCAGATCGGGCCTCAATTCACCCCTCCACTTT
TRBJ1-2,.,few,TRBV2,CATWGSTGYTF,TGTGCCACTTGGGGATCGACTGGCTACACCTTC
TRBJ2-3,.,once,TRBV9,CASSADEARTDTQYF,TGTGCCAGCAGCGCGGACGAGGCCCGCACAGATACGCAGTATTTT
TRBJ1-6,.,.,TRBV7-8,CASSARGSPLHF,TGTGCCAGCAGTGCACGCGGTTCACCCCTCCACTTT
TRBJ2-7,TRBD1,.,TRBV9,CASSEAGTGSYEQYF,TGTGCCAGCAGCGAGGCCGGGACAGGGTCCTACGAGCAGTACTTC
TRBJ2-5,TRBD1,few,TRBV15,CATSRTRSRGETQYF,TGTGCCACCAGCAGAACCCGGAGCAGGGGGGAGACCCAGTACTTC
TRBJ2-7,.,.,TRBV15,CATSRDTSYEQYF,TGTGCCACCAGCAGGGACACTTCCTACGAGCAGTACTTC
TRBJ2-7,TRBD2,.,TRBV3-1,CASSLGLAGVGGYF,TGTGCCAGCAGCCTGGGACTAGCGGGAGTCGGTGGATACTTC
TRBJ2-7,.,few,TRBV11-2,CASSLDRTRRGEQYF,TGTGCCAGCAGCTTAGATCGCACCCGAAGAGGCGAGCAGTACTTC
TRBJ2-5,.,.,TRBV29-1,CSVLRPGRETQYF,TGCAGCGTCCTAAGGCCAGGGAGAGAGACCCAGTACTTC
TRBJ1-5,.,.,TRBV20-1,CSARVTSAGWDQPQHF,TGCAGTGCTAGAGTCACTAGTGCAGGGTGGGATCAGCCCCAGCATTTT
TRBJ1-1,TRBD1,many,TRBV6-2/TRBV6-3,CASRRTGGWGTEAFF,TGTGCCAGCAGACGTACAGGGGGCTGGGGCACTGAAGCTTTCTTT
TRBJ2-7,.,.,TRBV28,CASSLQYRGFTGARDEQYF,TGTGCCAGCAGTTTACAATACCGGGGGTTTACAGGGGCCCGCGACGAGCAGTACTTC
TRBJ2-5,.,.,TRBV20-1,CSATVNPTHETQYF,TGCAGTGCTACGGTAAACCCCACCCATGAGACCCAGTACTTC
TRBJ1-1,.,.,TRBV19,CASSIRNTEAFF,TGTGCCAGTAGTATTAGAAACACTGAAGCTTTCTTT